This T cell receptor (beta chain) originates from a study of blood T cell repertoires in COVID-19. Here immunoSEQ multiplex PCR was the method, and the copy in TCRdb shows in-frame clones only, minus some. The sample has some 420,000 clones, approximately 92% seen once. This clone was seen only once. The sequence derives from a man aged 25 to 45 who had recovered from COVID-19. The sequenced sample consisted of PBMCs or T cells enriched from blood (not recorded which).

Written as DNA, the CDR3 is TGCGCCAGCAGCCTAGCCTCGGTGCAGTTCTTC. Residues: CASSLASVQFF. The chain carries TRBV5-1 and TRBJ2-1; possibly TRBD2 for D (5 bases). This CDR3 spans 11 amino acids. From germline, CDR1 is SGHRS and CDR2 YFSETQ. V was shortened by 4 bases and J by 12 bases, with 11 bases between the two germline ends.